This T cell receptor (beta chain) was identified during a study of T cell repertoires in cytomegalovirus infection. Study details: HLA-C-restricted CMV epitopes, recently identified, and well-studied HLA-B-restricted ones were used by the study. CMV infection and matching HLA type were both indicated by public TCR beta signatures. General study points: The ex vivo response was dominated by HLA-C-restricted CMV-specific TCR beta clonotypes.

TCRdb passed the reads through MiXCR, listing each CDR3 protein once. This table holds around 770,000 distinct CDR3 sequences, just under 30% found once. Regarding this clonotype: Antigen specificity is unknown.

Here the sequenced sample was cultured CD8+ T cells from PBMCs, taken from culture after CMV antigen stimulation. The sequence was obtained from a human donor in good health (CMV status not recorded). Some clones in this sample may be carry-over from other donors' samples.

Here the CDR3 reads CASSLSGWGTEAFF. DNA for the CDR3: TGTGCCAGCAGTTTATCGGGGTGGGGCACTGAAGCTTTCTTT. This rearrangement joins TRBV27 to TRBJ1-1; D is unresolved. The CDR3 contains 14 residues. Germline CDR1 is MNHEY and CDR2 is SMNVEV (reference sequence). Trimming pared 0 bases from V and 4 bases from J, leaving 9 bases between.